This T cell receptor beta chain was recovered during a study of blood T cell repertoires in COVID-19. Looking at the study overall: PBMCs, B-cell-depleted T cells, or T cells provided the cDNA or gDNA that made up the material.

Authors' methods: Reference gene primer amplification gave estimated nucleated cell counts. TCRdb's table, derived via immunoSEQ multiplex PCR, lists solely in-frame clones and lacks some. That table supplies the V and J calls and clone size; D and trimming were determined from the DNA. The data contain tens of thousands of clones, 65% to 90% of them singletons. The ends lost 3 bases at V and 6 bases at J; junction bases unmatched: 14. CDR3 length equals 17 residues. Germline values: CDR1 SEHNR, CDR2 FQNEAQ (reference sequence). Sample: peripheral blood. V gene TRBV7-9 combines with J gene TRBJ1-1; 9 nucleotides agree with TRBD1. This receptor was obtained from a man between 35 and 55 years old with acute or convalescent COVID-19. The CDR3 protein is CASSFAFTGTGSPEAFF. The CDR3 coding sequence is TGTGCCAGCAGCTTCGCGTTCACCGGGACAGGGTCTCCTGAAGCTTTCTTT.